Reported below is one T cell receptor beta chain. Its antigen target is currently unknown. The sample holds no much larger clone one base away, and base qualities are not on file. The data are from a study of radiotherapy plus CTLA-4 blockade in lung cancer (dated by TCRdb to between 2017 and 2018). Concerning the study at large: Among the enrolled patients, approximately 18% had an objective response, and roughly 30% reached disease control.

From its cysteine to its phenylalanine, the CDR3 spans 15 amino acids. The sequence is cut down to CDR3 DNA, 45 bases in frame from base 1. The junction shows trimming of 2 bases on V and 6 bases on J, and the gene matches do not reach 11 bases of it. From a lookup of the germline V gene (reference sequence), CDR1 and CDR2 are GTSNPN and SVGIG. What the authors observed across the whole study: After treatment with radiotherapy and ipilimumab, TCR clones that came from tumors expanded in the peripheral blood. The strongest predictors of response, as reported, were early dynamic changes in blood T cell clones along with a rise in serum interferon-beta after radiation.

Library creation used the immunoSEQ multiplex PCR assay. The clones in this table, taken by TCRdb from immuneACCESS, are in-frame only. Not every clone is retained; where verified, under half of the shortfall comes from an unresolved V gene, and the cause of the rest is unknown. The sample includes more than 50,000 clones, with around 76% observed a single time. The ten largest clones capture about 3.1% of the sample. In this study, focal radiation therapy paired with CTLA-4 blockade (ipilimumab) was tested in patients who had chemo-refractory metastatic non-small-cell lung cancer. The clonotype was recovered from a human donor with non-small cell lung cancer who had a complete response to radiotherapy plus ipilimumab. Sequenced here: peripheral blood, sampled from a patient treated with radiotherapy plus ipilimumab. Rearrangement joined TRBV30 to TRBJ1-1, and 8 junctional nucleotides match TRBD1. CDR3 sequence: CAWSNSRGPTSEAFF. The DNA sequence is as follows: TGTGCCTGGAGTAACTCCAGGGGGCCGACGTCTGAAGCTTTCTTT.